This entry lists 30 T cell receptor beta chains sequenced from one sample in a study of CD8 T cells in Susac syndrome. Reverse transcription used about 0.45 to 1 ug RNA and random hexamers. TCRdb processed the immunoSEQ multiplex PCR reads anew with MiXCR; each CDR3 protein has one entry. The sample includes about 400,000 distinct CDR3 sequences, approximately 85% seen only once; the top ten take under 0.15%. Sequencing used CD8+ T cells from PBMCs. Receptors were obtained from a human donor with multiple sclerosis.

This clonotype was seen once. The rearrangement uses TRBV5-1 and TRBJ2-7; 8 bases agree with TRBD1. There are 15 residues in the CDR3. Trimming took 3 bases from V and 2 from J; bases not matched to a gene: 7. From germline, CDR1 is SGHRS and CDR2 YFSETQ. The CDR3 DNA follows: TGCGCCAGCAGCTGGGGACAGGAGACTACCTACGAGCAGTACTTC. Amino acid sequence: CASSWGQETTYEQYF.

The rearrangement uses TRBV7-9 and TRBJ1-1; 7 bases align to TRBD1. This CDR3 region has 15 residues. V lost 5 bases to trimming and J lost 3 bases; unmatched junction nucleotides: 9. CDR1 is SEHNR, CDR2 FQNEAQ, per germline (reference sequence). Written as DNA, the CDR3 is TGTGCCAGCAGCCTGAGGAGGGGGCGAGACACTGAAGCTTTCTTT. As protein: CASSLRRGRDTEAFF.

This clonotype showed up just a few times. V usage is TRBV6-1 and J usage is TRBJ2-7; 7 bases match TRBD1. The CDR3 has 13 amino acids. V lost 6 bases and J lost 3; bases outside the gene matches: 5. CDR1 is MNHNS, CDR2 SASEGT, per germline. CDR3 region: CASRGQLLYEQYF. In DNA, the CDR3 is TGTGCCAGCAGGGGACAGCTCCTCTACGAGCAGTACTTC.

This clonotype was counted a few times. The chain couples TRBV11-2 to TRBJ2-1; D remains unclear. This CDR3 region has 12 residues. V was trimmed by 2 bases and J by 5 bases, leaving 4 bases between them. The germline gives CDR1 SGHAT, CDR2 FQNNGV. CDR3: CASSLSDNEQFF. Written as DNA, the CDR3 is TGTGCCAGCAGCTTATCCGACAATGAGCAGTTCTTC.

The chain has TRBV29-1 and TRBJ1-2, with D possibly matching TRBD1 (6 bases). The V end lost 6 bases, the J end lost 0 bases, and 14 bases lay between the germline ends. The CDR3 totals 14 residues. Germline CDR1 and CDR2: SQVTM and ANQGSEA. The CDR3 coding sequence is TGCAGCGTGCGAGGGGGTAGACCTAACTATGGCTACACCTTC. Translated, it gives CSVRGGRPNYGYTF.

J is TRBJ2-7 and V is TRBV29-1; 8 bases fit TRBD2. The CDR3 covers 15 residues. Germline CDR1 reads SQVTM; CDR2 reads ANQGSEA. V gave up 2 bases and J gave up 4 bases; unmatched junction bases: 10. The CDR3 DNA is TGCAGCGTTGAATCCCTCGGTTTAGCGGGATACGAGCAGTACTTC. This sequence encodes CSVESLGLAGYEQYF.

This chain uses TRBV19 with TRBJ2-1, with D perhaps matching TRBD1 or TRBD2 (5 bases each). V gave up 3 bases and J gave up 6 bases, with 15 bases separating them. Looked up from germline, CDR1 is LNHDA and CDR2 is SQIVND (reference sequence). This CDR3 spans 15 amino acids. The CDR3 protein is CASSIRGEEGNEQFF. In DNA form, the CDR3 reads TGTGCCAGTAGTATTCGAGGGGAAGAGGGCAATGAGCAGTTCTTC.

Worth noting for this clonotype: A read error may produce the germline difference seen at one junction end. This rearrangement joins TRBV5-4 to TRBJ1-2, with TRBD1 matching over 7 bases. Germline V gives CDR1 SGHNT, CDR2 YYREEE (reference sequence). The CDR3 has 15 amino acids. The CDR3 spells CASSWDSPGSYSYTF. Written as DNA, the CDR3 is TGTGCCAGCAGCTGGGACAGCCCGGGGAGCTATAGCTACACTTTC.

CDR3 sequence (DNA): TGTGCCAGCAGTTTCTCTGGGACAGGGAATGGCTACACCTTC. It is translated as CASSFSGTGNGYTF. This chain links TRBV27 with TRBJ1-2; 9 bases align to TRBD1. CDR1 is MNHEY and CDR2 is SMNVEV in the germline V gene (reference sequence). The trim removed 3 bases at V and 6 bases at J, leaving 5 bases unmatched. The CDR3 length is 14 residues.

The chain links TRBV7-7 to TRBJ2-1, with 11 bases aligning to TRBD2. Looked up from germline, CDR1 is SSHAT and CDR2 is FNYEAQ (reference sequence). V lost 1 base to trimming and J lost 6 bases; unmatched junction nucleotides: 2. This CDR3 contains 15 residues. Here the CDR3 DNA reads TGTGCCAGCAGCTTAGACGGGACTAGCGGCAATGAGCAGTTCTTC. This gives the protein CASSLDGTSGNEQFF.

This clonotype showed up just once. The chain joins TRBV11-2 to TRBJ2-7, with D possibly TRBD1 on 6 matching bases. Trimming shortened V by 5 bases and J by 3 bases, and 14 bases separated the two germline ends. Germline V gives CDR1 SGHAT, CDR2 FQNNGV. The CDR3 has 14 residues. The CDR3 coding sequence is TGTGCCAGCAGCACCAGGACAGAAATCTACGAGCAGTACTTC. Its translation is CASSTRTEIYEQYF.

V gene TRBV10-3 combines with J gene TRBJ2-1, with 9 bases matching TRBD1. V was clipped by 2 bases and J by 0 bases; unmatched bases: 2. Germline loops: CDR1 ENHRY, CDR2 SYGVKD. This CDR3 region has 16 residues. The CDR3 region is CAISEGGQGSYNEQFF. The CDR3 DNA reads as TGTGCCATCAGTGAGGGGGGACAGGGCTCCTACAATGAGCAGTTCTTC.

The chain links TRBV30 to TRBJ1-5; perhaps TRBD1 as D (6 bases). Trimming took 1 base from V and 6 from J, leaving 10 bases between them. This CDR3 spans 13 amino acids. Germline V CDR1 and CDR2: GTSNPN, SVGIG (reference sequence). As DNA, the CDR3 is TGTGCCTGGAGTGGGACAGAGGGTCAGCCCCAGCATTTT. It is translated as CAWSGTEGQPQHF.

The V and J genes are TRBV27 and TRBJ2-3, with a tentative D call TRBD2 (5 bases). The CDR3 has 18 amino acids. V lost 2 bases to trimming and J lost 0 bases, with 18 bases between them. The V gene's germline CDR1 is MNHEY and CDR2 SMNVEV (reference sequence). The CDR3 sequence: CASSLTLPGTASTDTQYF. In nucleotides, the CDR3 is TGTGCCAGCAGTTTAACCCTTCCGGGAACTGCTAGCACAGATACGCAGTATTTT.

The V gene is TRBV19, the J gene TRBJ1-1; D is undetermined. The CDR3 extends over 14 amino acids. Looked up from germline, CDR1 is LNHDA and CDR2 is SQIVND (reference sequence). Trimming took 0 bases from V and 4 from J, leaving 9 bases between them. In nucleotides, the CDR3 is TGTGCCAGTAGTATAGATCACGGACCCACTGAAGCTTTCTTT. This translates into CASSIDHGPTEAFF.

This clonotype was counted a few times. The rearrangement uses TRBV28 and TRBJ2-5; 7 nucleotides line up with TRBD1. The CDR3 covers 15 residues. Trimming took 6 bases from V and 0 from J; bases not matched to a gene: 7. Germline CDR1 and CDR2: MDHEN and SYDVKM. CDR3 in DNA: TGTGCCAGCAGCCCCGGACAGGAGTACCAAGAGACCCAGTACTTC. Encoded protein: CASSPGQEYQETQYF.

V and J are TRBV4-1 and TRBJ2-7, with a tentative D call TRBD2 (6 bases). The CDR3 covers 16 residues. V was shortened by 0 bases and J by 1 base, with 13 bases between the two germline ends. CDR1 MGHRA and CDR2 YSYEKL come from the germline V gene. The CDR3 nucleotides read TGCGCCAGCAGCCAAGATCCGGGGGAACGGTCCTACGAGCAGTACTTC. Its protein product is CASSQDPGERSYEQYF.

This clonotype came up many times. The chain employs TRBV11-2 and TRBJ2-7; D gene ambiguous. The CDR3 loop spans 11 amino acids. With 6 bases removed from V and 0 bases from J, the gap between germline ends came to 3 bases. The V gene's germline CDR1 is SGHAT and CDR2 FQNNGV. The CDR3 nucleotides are TGTGCCAGCAGTTTCTCCTACGAGCAGTACTTC. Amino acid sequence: CASSFSYEQYF.

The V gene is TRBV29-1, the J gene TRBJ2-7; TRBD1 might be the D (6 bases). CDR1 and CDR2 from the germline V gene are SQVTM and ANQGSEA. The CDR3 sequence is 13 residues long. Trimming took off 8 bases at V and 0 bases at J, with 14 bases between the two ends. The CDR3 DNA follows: TGCAGCTTCACAGGGTATCCCTCCTACGAGCAGTACTTC. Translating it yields CSFTGYPSYEQYF.

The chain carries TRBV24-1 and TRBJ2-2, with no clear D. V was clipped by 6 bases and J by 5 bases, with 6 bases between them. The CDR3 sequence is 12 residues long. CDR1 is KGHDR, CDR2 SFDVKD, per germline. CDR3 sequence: CATSFGTGELFF. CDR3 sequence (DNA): TGTGCCACCAGTTTCGGGACCGGGGAGCTGTTTTTT.

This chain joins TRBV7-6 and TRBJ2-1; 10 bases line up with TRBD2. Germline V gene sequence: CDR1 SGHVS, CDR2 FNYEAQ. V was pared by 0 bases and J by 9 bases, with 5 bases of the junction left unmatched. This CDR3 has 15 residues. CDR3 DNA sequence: TGTGCCAGCAGCTTAGCTAGCGGGGGGCTTGGTGAGCAGTTCTTC. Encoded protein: CASSLASGGLGEQFF.

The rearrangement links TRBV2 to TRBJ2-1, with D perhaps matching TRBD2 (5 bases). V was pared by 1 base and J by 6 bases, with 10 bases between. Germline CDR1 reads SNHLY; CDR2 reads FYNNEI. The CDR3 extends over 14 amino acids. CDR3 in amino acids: CASSEEPGSNEQFF. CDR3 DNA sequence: TGTGCCAGCAGTGAAGAACCGGGATCCAATGAGCAGTTCTTC. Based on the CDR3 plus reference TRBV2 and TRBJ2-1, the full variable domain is EPEVTQTPSHQVTQMGQEVILRCVPISNHLYFYWYRQILGQKVEFLVSFYNNEISEKSEIFDDQFSVERPDGSNFTLKIRSTKLEDSAMYFCASSEEPGSNEQFFGPGTRLTVL.

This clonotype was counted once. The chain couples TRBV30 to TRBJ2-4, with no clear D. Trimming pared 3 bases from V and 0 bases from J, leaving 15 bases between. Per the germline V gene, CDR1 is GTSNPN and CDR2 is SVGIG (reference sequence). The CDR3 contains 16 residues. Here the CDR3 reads CAWRAVWMGAKNIQYF. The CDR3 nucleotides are TGTGCCTGGAGGGCCGTTTGGATGGGAGCCAAAAACATTCAGTACTTC. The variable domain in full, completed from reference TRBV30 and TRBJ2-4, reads SQTIHQWPATLVQPVGSPLSLECTVEGTSNPNLYWYRQAAGRGLQLLFYSVGIGQISSEVPQNLSASRPQDRQFILSSKKLLLSDSGFYLCAWRAVWMGAKNIQYFGAGTRLSVL.

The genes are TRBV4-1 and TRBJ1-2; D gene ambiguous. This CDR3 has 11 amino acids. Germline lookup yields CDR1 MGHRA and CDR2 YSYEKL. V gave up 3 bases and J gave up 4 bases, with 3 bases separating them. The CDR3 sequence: CASSHSYGYTF. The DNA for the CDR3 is TGCGCCAGCAGCCACTCCTATGGCTACACCTTC.

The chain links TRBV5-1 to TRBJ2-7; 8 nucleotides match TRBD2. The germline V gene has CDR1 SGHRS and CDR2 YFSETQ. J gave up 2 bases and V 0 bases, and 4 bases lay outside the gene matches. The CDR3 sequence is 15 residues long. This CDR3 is CASSLGAGVTYEQYF. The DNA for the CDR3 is TGCGCCAGCAGCTTGGGAGCGGGAGTCACCTACGAGCAGTACTTC.

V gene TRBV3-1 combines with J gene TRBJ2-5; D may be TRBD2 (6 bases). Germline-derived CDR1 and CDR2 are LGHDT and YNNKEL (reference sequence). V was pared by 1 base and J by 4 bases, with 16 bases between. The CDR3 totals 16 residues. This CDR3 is CASSQGGGVEGETQYF. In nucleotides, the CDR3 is TGTGCCAGCAGCCAAGGAGGAGGGGTCGAGGGAGAGACCCAGTACTTC.

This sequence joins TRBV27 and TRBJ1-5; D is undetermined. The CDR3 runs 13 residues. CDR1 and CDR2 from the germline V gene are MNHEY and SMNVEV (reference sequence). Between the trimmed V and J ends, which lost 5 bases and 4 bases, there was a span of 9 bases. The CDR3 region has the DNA TGTGCCAGCAGTCCAGGTGATAATCAGCCCCAGCATTTT. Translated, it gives CASSPGDNQPQHF.

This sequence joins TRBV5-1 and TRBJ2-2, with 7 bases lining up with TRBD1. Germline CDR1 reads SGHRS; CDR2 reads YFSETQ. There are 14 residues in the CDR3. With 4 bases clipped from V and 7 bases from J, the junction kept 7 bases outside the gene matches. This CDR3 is CASSLGTEDGELFF. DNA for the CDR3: TGCGCCAGCAGCCTGGGGACAGAGGACGGGGAGCTGTTTTTT.

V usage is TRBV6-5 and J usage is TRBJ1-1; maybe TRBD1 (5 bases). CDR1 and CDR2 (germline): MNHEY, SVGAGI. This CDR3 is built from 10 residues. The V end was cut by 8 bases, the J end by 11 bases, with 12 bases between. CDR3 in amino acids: CASGAGAAFF. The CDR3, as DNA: TGTGCCAGCGGCGCTGGGGCGGCTTTCTTT.

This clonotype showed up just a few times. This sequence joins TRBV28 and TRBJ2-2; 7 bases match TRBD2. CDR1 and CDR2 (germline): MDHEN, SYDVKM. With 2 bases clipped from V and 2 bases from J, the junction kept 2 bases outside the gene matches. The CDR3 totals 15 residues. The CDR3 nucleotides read TGTGCCAGCAGTTTAGGGACTACAAACACCGGGGAGCTGTTTTTT. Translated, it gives CASSLGTTNTGELFF.